The T cell receptor (beta chain) described here comes from a study of blood T cell repertoires in COVID-19. Study-wide context: Acute-phase and convalescent COVID-19 samples originated in the United States, Italy and Spain. The analysed material was cDNA or gDNA that came from T cells, B-cell-depleted T cells, or PBMCs.

Per the original data handling: Estimated nucleated cell counts came from reference gene primer amplification. Using immunoSEQ multiplex PCR, the repertoire was profiled, and TCRdb retains in-frame clones only, with some absent. V, J and clone size derive from that table, while D and trimming were established from the DNA sequence. The sample yields 200,000 to 250,000 clones, roughly 80% seen once. Seattle patients were enrolled while actively infected and followed longitudinally. In germline, CDR1 is SGDLS, CDR2 YYNGEE. Unmatched junction bases numbered 3, after V lost 4 bases and J lost 1 base. CDR3 length: 14 amino acids.

Sequenced material: peripheral blood. This TCR was sampled from a woman aged 80 or older with COVID-19, enrolled during active disease. The V and J genes are TRBV9 and TRBJ2-7, with 9 bases that match TRBD1. This chain's CDR3 is CASSSGQGSYEQYF. The CDR3 region has the DNA TGTGCCAGCAGCTCGGGACAGGGTTCCTACGAGCAGTACTTC.